The 8 T cell receptor beta chains given below trace back to one sample, sequenced in a study of blood T cell repertoires in COVID-19. Clones were sequenced by immunoSEQ multiplex PCR, and TCRdb holds only the in-frame ones, with some missing. The data show about 480,000 clones, more than 70% seen once. The sequencing input was peripheral blood. The receptors were gathered from a woman aged 50 to 60 with COVID-19, enrolled during active disease.

The rearrangement joins TRBV6-5 to TRBJ1-1; the match to TRBD1 covers 8 bases. J lost 3 bases, V lost 7 bases, and 7 bases had no gene match. CDR3 length: 14 amino acids. Looked up from germline, CDR1 is MNHEY and CDR2 is SVGAGI. DNA for the CDR3: TGTGCCAGCACTTTCCGACAGGGGCACACTGAAGCTTTCTTT. This sequence encodes CASTFRQGHTEAFF.

The V call is TRBV11-2, the J call TRBJ1-1; unclear D gene. Between the trimmed V and J ends, which lost 5 bases and 7 bases, there was a span of 11 bases. The CDR3 spans 12 residues. From germline, CDR1 is SGHAT and CDR2 FQNNGV. The CDR3 coding sequence is TGTGCCAGCAGCCCTACCAGGTTTGAAGCTTTCTTT. It is translated as CASSPTRFEAFF. The variable domain in full, completed from reference TRBV11-2 and TRBJ1-1, reads EAGVAQSPRYKIIEKRQSVAFWCNPISGHATLYWYQQILGQGPKLLIQFQNNGVVDDSQLPKDRFSAERLKGVDSTLKIQPAKLEDSAVYLCASSPTRFEAFFGQGTRLTVV.

This chain links TRBV2 with TRBJ2-7; D possibly corresponds to TRBD2 (5 bases). The CDR3 consists of 13 residues. Germline lookup yields CDR1 SNHLY and CDR2 FYNNEI. V gave up 10 bases and J gave up 6 bases, with 19 bases separating them. CDR3 bases: TGTGCCACCCAATTCGCCCAGCGGTTCGAGCAGTACTTC. This translates into CATQFAQRFEQYF.

V usage is TRBV5-1 and J usage is TRBJ2-3, with no clear D. The CDR3 runs to 15 residues. Germline CDR1 is SGHRS and CDR2 is YFSETQ. V shed 1 base and J shed 5 bases, with 14 bases lying between them. The CDR3 DNA reads TGCGCCAGCAGCTTGTTGACGTTAACGGGAGATACGCAGTATTTT. Protein sequence: CASSLLTLTGDTQYF.

Notes on this clone: This is likely a read error, given that the CDR3 carries no conserved phenylalanine or tryptophan at its end. It is unclear where the CDR3 begins or ends on the DNA, so no DNA is shown, and the CDR3 is as TCRdb lists it. This chain links TRBV5-1 with TRBJ1-2; the table calls TRBD1, which could not be checked here. 13 amino acids form the CDR3, both terminal residues included. Germline CDR1 and CDR2: SGHRS and YFSETQ. The CDR3 here is CASSSGLGTGQKL.

In this sample, this clone turned up a few times. This rearrangement joins TRBV18 to TRBJ2-7, with TRBD1 matching over 9 bases. Trimming removed 2 bases from V and 2 bases from J; junction bases left unmatched: 4. Germline CDR1 KGHSH, CDR2 LQKENI. The CDR3 extends over 15 amino acids. CDR3 loop: CASSPKGQGAYEQYF. CDR3 sequence (DNA): TGTGCCAGCTCACCAAAGGGACAGGGAGCCTACGAGCAGTACTTC.

This chain links TRBV6-5 with TRBJ2-5; 7 bases are a match to TRBD1. The CDR3 runs to 16 residues. Germline loops: CDR1 MNHEY, CDR2 SVGAGI. V gave up 2 bases and J gave up 9 bases; unmatched junction bases: 15. The CDR3 DNA follows: TGTGCCAGCAGTTACCCGAATCGACAGGGAACGTTGGCCCAGTACTTC. Its protein is CASSYPNRQGTLAQYF.

The rearrangement uses TRBV5-5 and TRBJ2-7; 8 bases map to TRBD2. CDR3 length: 14 residues. CDR1 is SGHKS, CDR2 YYEKEE, per germline (reference sequence). V was clipped by 2 bases and J by 5 bases; unmatched bases: 6. Here the CDR3 DNA reads TGTGCCAGCAGCTTAGCGGGAGCTATCGACGAGCAGTACTTC. Protein: CASSLAGAIDEQYF.